The rows below give T cell receptor beta chains drawn from one sample of a study of cytotoxic CD8 clonotypes in ibrutinib-treated CLL. Some clones are missing from TCRdb's copy, which holds only in-frame ones; the method was immunoSEQ multiplex PCR. The sample has just over 35,000 clones, around 75% seen once; the top ten hold around 15%. The starting material was PBMCs, obtained at disease progression, from a patient treated with ibrutinib. The origin of the receptors is a human donor with chronic lymphocytic leukemia. Each CDR3 is given with its conserved first and last residue. A D gene is named only where the DNA matches it firmly. Clone sizes are given selectively: once, few, many, or a class where the clone is expanded.

size	D	V	J	CDR3	DNA
.	TRBD1	TRBV7-9	TRBJ1-4	CASSLGGTVNEKLFF	TGTGCCAGCAGCTTAGGTGGGACAGTGAATGAAAAACTGTTTTTT
.	.	TRBV2	TRBJ1-1	CASSDRGNTEAFF	TGTGCCAGCAGTGACCGGGGGAACACTGAAGCTTTCTTT
.	.	TRBV18	TRBJ1-6	CASSPSKGVQSPLHF	TGTGCCAGCTCACCAAGCAAGGGGGTTCAGTCACCCCTCCACTTT
.	TRBD2	TRBV5-1	TRBJ2-6	CASRFKGLAGLSTGANVLTF	TGCGCCAGCCGATTCAAGGGACTAGCGGGGCTGTCCACTGGGGCCAACGTCCTGACTTTC
.	.	TRBV2	TRBJ2-1	CASSDRVYNEQFF	TGTGCCAGCAGTGATAGGGTTTACAATGAGCAGTTCTTC
once	.	TRBV6-5	TRBJ1-6	CASSYDTSYNSPLHF	TGTGCCAGCAGTTACGACACGTCCTATAATTCACCCCTCCACTTT
.	.	TRBV7-9	TRBJ1-1	CARIPGRGGHTEAFF	TGTGCCAGAATACCTGGAAGGGGTGGGCACACTGAAGCTTTCTTT
.	.	TRBV7-9	TRBJ1-2	CASSFKGDYGYTF	TGTGCCAGCAGCTTCAAGGGAGACTATGGCTACACCTTC
few	.	TRBV6-1	TRBJ2-7	CASSPRPAEQYF	TGTGCCAGCAGCCCGAGACCGGCCGAGCAGTACTTC
.	TRBD1	TRBV2	TRBJ2-7	CASTADRASYEQYF	TGTGCCAGCACCGCGGACAGGGCATCCTACGAGCAGTACTTC
.	.	TRBV5-1	TRBJ2-5	CASSPSGRQGETQYF	TGCGCCAGCAGCCCTTCTGGGCGCCAGGGTGAGACCCAGTACTTC